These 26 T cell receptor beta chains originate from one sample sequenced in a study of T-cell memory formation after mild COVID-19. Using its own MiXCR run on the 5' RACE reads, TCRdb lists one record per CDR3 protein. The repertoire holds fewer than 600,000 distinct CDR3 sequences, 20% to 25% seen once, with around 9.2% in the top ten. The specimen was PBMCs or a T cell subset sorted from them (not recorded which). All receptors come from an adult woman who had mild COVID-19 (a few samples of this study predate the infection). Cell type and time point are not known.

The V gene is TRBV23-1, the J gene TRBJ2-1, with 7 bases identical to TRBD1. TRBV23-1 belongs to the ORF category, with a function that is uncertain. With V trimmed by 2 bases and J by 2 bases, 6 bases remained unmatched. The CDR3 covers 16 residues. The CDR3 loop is CASSQEGAWPYNEQFF. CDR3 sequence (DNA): TGCGCCAGCAGTCAAGAGGGGGCATGGCCCTACAATGAGCAGTTCTTC.

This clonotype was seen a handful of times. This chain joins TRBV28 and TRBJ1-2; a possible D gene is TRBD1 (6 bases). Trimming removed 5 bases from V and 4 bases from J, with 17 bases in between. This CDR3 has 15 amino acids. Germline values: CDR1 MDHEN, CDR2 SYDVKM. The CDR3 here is CASSTRWDTSYGYTF. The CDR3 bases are TGTGCCAGCAGTACTCGGTGGGACACCTCCTATGGCTACACCTTC.

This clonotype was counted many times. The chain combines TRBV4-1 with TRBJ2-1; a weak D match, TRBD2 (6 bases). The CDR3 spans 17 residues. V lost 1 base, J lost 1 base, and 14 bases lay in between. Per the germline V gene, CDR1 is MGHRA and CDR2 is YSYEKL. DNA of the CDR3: TGCGCCAGCAGCCAAGTCCGACTAGTTAGGTCCTACAATGAGCAGTTCTTC. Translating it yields CASSQVRLVRSYNEQFF.

The CDR3 sequence: CASSRSSGGYTGELFF. The DNA of the CDR3 is TGCGCCAGCAGCCGGTCTAGCGGGGGGTACACCGGGGAGCTGTTTTTT. The chain joins TRBV4-1 to TRBJ2-2; 11 nucleotides agree with TRBD2. CDR1 is MGHRA, CDR2 YSYEKL, per germline. The CDR3 totals 16 residues. V gave up 4 bases and J gave up 3 bases; unmatched junction bases: 4.

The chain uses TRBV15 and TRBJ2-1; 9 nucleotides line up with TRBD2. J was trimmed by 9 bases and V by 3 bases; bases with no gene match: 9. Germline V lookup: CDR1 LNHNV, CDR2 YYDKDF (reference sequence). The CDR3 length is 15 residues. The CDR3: CATSRSASGDGEQFF. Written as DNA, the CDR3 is TGTGCCACCAGCAGGTCGGCTAGCGGGGATGGTGAGCAGTTCTTC.

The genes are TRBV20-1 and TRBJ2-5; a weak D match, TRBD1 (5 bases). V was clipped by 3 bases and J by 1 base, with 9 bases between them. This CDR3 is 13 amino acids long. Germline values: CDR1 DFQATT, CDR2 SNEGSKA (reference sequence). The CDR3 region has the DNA TGCAGTGCTAGGCGCAGGGCCCAAGAGACCCAGTACTTC. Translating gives CSARRRAQETQYF.

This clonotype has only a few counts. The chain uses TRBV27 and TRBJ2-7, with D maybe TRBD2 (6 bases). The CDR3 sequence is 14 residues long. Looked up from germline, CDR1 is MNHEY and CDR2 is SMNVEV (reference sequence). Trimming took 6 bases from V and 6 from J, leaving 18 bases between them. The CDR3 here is CASRGLSSTLEQYF. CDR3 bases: TGTGCCAGCAGGGGACTTTCCTCTACGCTCGAGCAGTACTTC.

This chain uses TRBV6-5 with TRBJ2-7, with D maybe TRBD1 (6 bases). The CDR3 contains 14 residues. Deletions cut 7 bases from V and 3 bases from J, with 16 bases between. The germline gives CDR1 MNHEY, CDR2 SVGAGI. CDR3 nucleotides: TGTGCCAGCACCCCGGGACACGGTGTCTACGAGCAGTACTTC. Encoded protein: CASTPGHGVYEQYF.

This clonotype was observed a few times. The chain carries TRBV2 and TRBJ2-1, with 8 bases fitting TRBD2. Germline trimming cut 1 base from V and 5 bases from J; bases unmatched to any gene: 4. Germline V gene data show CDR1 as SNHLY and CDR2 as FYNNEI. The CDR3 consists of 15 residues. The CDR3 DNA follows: TGTGCCAGCAGTGAAGAACTAGCGGACCACAATGAGCAGTTCTTC. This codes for CASSEELADHNEQFF.

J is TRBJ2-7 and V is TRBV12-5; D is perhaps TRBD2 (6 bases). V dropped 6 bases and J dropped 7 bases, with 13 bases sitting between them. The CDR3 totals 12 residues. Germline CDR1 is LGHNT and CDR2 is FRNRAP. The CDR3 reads CASGVVGGEQYF. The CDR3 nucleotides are TGTGCTAGTGGCGTGGTCGGGGGAGAGCAGTACTTC.

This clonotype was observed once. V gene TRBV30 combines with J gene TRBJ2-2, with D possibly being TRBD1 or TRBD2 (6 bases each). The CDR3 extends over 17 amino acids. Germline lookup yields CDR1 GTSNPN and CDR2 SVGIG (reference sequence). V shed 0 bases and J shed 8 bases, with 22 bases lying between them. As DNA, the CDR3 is TGTGCCTGGAGTGTACAGGAGGGGGTCAGGGTTCGAGGGGAGCTGTTTTTT. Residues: CAWSVQEGVRVRGELFF.

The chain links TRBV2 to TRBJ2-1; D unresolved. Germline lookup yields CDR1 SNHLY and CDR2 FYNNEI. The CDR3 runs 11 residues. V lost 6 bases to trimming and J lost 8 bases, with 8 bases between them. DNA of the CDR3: TGTGCCAGCAGGGGGTTCTATGAGCAGTTCTTC. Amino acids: CASRGFYEQFF.

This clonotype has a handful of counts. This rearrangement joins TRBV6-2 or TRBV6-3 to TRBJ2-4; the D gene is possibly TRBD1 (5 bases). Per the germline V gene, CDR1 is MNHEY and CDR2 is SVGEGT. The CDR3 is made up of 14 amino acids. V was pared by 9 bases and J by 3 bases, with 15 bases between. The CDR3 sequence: CASNPRVLKNIQYF. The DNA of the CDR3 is TGTGCCAGTAACCCCAGGGTTCTCAAAAACATTCAGTACTTC.

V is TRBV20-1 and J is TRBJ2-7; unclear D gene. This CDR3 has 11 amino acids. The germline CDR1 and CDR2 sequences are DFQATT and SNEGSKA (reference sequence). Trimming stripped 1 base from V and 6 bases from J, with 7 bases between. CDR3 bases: TGCAGTGCTAGAGTGGCCCCCGAGCAGTACTTC. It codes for CSARVAPEQYF.

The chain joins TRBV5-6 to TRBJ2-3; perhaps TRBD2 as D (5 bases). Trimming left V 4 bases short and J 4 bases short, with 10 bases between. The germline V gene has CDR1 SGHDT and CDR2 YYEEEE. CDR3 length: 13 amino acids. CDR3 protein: CASSIGVADTQYF. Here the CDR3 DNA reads TGTGCCAGCAGCATCGGGGTGGCAGATACGCAGTATTTT.

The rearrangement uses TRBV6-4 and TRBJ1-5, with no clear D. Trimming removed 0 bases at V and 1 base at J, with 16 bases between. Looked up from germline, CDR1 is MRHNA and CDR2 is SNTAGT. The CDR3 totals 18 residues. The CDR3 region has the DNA TGTGCCAGCAGTGACTCGAATCGCGTCGGCGAGAGCAATCAGCCCCAGCATTTT. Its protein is CASSDSNRVGESNQPQHF.

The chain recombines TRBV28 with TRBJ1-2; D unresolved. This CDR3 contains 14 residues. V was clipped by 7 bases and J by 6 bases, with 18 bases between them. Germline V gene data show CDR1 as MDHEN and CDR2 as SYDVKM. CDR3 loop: CASIPGRRSDGYTF. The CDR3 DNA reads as TGTGCCAGCATCCCCGGAAGACGGTCCGATGGCTACACCTTC.

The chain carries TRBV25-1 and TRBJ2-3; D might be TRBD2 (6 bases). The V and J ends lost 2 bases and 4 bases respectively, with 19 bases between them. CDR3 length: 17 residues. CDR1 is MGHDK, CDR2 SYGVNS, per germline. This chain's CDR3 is CASSEVGGSGIADTQYF. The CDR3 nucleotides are TGTGCCAGCAGTGAAGTGGGAGGCAGTGGTATTGCAGATACGCAGTATTTT.

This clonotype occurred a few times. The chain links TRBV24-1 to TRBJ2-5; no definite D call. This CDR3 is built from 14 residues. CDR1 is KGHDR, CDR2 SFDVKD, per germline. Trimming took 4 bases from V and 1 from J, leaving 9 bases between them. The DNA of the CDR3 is TGTGCCACCAGTGAACCGGGCGGCCAAGAGACCCAGTACTTC. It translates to CATSEPGGQETQYF.

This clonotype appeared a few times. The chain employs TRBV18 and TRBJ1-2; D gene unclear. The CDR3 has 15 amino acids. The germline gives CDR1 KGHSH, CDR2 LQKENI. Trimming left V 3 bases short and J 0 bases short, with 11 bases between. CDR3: CASSPQSLSNYGYTF. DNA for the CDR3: TGTGCCAGCTCACCTCAATCCCTGTCTAACTATGGCTACACCTTC.

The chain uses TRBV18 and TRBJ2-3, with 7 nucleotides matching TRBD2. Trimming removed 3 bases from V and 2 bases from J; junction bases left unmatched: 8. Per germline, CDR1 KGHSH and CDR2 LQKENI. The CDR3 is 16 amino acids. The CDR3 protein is CASSPTVLAVTDTQYF. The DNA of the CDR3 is TGTGCCAGCTCACCCACGGTCCTAGCGGTCACAGATACGCAGTATTTT.

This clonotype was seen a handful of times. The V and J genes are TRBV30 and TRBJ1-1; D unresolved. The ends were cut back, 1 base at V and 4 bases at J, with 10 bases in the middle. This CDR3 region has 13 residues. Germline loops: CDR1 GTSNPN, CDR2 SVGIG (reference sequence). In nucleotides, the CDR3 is TGTGCCTGGAGTGGAAGCCTCTCCACTGAAGCTTTCTTT. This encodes CAWSGSLSTEAFF.

For the CDR3, the DNA is TGTGCCAGCAGTCCTACCCCCCCGGGACTGTTTTTT. This codes for CASSPTPPGLFF. This chain joins TRBV12-3 or TRBV12-4 and TRBJ1-4; D not certain. This CDR3 has 12 residues. The V gene lost 5 bases and the J gene lost 13 bases, with 14 bases spanning the gap.

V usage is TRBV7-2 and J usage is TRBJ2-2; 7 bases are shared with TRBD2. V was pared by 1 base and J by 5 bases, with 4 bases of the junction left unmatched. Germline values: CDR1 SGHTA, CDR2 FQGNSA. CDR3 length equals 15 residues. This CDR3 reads CASSLVQAGTGELFF. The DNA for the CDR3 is TGTGCCAGCAGCTTAGTTCAAGCGGGAACCGGGGAGCTGTTTTTT.

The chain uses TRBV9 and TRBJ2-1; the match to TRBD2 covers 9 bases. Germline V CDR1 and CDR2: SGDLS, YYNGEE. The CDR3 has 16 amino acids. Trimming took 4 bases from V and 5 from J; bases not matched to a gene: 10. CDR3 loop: CASSPRGRGGDNEQFF. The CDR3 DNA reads TGTGCCAGCAGCCCAAGAGGGCGGGGGGGAGACAATGAGCAGTTCTTC.

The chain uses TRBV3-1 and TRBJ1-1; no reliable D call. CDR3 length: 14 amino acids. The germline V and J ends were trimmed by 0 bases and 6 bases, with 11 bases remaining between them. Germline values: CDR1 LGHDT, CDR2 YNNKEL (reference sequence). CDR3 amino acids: CASSQDQVPSEAFF. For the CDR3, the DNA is TGTGCCAGCAGCCAAGATCAGGTCCCATCTGAAGCTTTCTTT. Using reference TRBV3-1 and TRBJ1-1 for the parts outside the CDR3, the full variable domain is DTAVSQTPKYLVTQMGNDKSIKCEQNLGHDTMYWYKQDSKKFLKIMFSYNNKELIINETVPNRFSPKSPDKAHLNLHINSLELGDSAVYFCASSQDQVPSEAFFGQGTRLTVV.